The 20 T cell receptor beta chains below were found in one sample sequenced in a study of untreated major depressive disorder. TCRdb's table, derived via immunoSEQ multiplex PCR, lists solely in-frame clones and lacks some. The sample lists tens of thousands of clones; under 90% were seen once. Input material: CD4+ T cells from PBMCs. The origin of the receptors is a middle-aged woman in good health.

V and J are TRBV20-1 and TRBJ2-7; no definite D call. Trimming cost V 3 bases and J 6 bases, with 9 bases left between them. Germline values: CDR1 DFQATT, CDR2 SNEGSKA (reference sequence). The CDR3 consists of 11 residues. CDR3 bases: TGCAGTGCTAGGTCTGTGCCCGAGCAGTACTTC. It translates to CSARSVPEQYF.

This clone was detected only a few times. This chain connects TRBV2 to TRBJ2-3, with D perhaps TRBD1 (6 bases). The CDR3 runs 14 residues. Trimming cost V 6 bases and J 0 bases, with 10 bases left between them. CDR1 SNHLY and CDR2 FYNNEI come from the germline V gene. The CDR3 nucleotides are TGTGCCAGCAGGACAGGACCTAGCACAGATACGCAGTATTTT. The encoded protein is CASRTGPSTDTQYF.

This clone is a singleton in its sample. The J gene is TRBJ1-3, the V gene TRBV28; D remains ambiguous. Germline V gene data show CDR1 as MDHEN and CDR2 as SYDVKM. With 5 bases removed from V and 0 bases from J, the gap between germline ends came to 14 bases. The CDR3 contains 16 residues. The chain's CDR3 is CASSTRRGSSGNTIYF. Here the CDR3 DNA reads TGTGCCAGCAGTACCCGACGAGGGTCCTCTGGAAACACCATATATTTT.

J is TRBJ2-2 and V is TRBV12-5; D perhaps matches TRBD1 (7 bases). The germline gives CDR1 LGHNT, CDR2 FRNRAP. V lost 8 bases and J lost 1, with 17 bases in between. CDR3 size: 16 residues. CDR3 protein: CASRPDRRENTGELFF. In DNA form, the CDR3 reads TGTGCTAGTCGCCCGGACAGGCGGGAGAACACCGGGGAGCTGTTTTTT.

A single count supports this clone. The gene calls are TRBV5-4 and TRBJ2-1; the match to TRBD2 covers 14 bases. Unmatched junction bases numbered 4, after V lost 0 bases and J lost 8 bases. The germline V gene encodes CDR1 SGHNT and CDR2 YYREEE (reference sequence). There are 16 residues in the CDR3. CDR3 amino acids: CASSLGPGLAGDEQFF. The CDR3 nucleotides read TGTGCCAGCAGCTTGGGACCGGGACTAGCGGGAGATGAGCAGTTCTTC.

The CDR3 nucleotides read TGTGCCAGCAGTTACTCGGGGGTCTCTAATGAAAAACTGTTTTTT. It encodes CASSYSGVSNEKLFF. The rearrangement links TRBV6-5 to TRBJ1-4; a weak D match, TRBD1 (5 bases). V lost 0 bases to trimming and J lost 3 bases, with 8 bases between them. CDR3 length: 15 amino acids. Germline V gene lookup returns CDR1 MNHEY and CDR2 SVGAGI.

CDR3 coding DNA: TGTGCCAGCAGTTTCTCCTCAATTGGGGAAAAACTGTTTTTT. Amino acid sequence: CASSFSSIGEKLFF. The chain carries TRBV28 and TRBJ1-4; D uncertain. V lost 3 bases and J 8 bases, leaving 13 bases between the germline ends. The germline V gene has CDR1 MDHEN and CDR2 SYDVKM. CDR3 length: 14 residues.

V and J are TRBV11-2 and TRBJ2-5; 7 bases agree with TRBD1. The CDR3 is made up of 14 amino acids. The germline V gene encodes CDR1 SGHAT and CDR2 FQNNGV. Trimming cost V 5 bases and J 4 bases; bases outside gene matches: 7. In nucleotides, the CDR3 is TGTGCCAGCAGCACCCTGACAGGGTTAGAGACCCAGTACTTC. Amino acid sequence: CASSTLTGLETQYF.

The chain carries TRBV5-1 and TRBJ2-5; D is unresolved. This CDR3 has 14 residues. Trimming took off 4 bases at V and 2 bases at J, with 12 bases between the two ends. Germline CDR1 SGHRS, CDR2 YFSETQ. DNA for the CDR3: TGCGCCAGCAGCCGGCCGTACAGTCAAGAGACCCAGTACTTC. Protein sequence: CASSRPYSQETQYF.

The chain links TRBV14 to TRBJ2-1; D unclear. CDR1 is SGHDN and CDR2 is FVKESK in the germline V gene. V lost 5 bases to trimming and J lost 3 bases, with 11 bases between them. This CDR3 region has 14 residues. This CDR3 is CASSFGPGYNEQFF. CDR3 nucleotides: TGTGCCAGCAGCTTTGGGCCCGGCTACAATGAGCAGTTCTTC.

The chain couples TRBV18 to TRBJ2-5, with D perhaps TRBD1 (6 bases). This CDR3 region has 14 residues. Germline V gene data show CDR1 as KGHSH and CDR2 as LQKENI. The V and J ends lost 6 bases and 3 bases respectively, with 14 bases between them. CDR3 in DNA: TGTGCCAGCTCCCAACTGAGGACAGAAGAGACCCAGTACTTC. It is translated as CASSQLRTEETQYF.

This clone was found a few times. The gene calls are TRBV10-3 and TRBJ1-2; D remains ambiguous. Germline CDR1 is ENHRY and CDR2 is SYGVKD. The CDR3 runs to 12 residues. Trimming pared 10 bases from V and 0 bases from J, leaving 9 bases between. The CDR3 bases are TGTGCCACGGCCCCGGCTAACTATGGCTACACCTTC. Translated: CATAPANYGYTF.

V is TRBV23-1 and J is TRBJ2-5; D unresolved. TRBV23-1 is recorded as an ORF, its role being uncertain. V was pared by 2 bases and J by 4 bases, with 14 bases between. The CDR3 spans 15 residues. CDR3 residues: CASSQKDGVLETQYF. CDR3 coding DNA: TGCGCCAGCAGTCAAAAGGACGGAGTACTAGAGACCCAGTACTTC.

The chain recombines TRBV2 with TRBJ2-2; no clear D. The length of the CDR3 is 19 residues. Germline-derived CDR1 and CDR2 are SNHLY and FYNNEI. V lost 5 bases and J lost 2, with 24 bases in between. The CDR3 is CASSYPSNPAESNTGELFF. DNA of the CDR3: TGTGCCAGCAGTTATCCGTCCAACCCCGCCGAAAGCAACACCGGGGAGCTGTTTTTT.

This rearrangement joins TRBV10-3 to TRBJ1-1; 9 bases are a match to TRBD1. Per germline, CDR1 ENHRY and CDR2 SYGVKD. Unmatched junction bases numbered 3, after V lost 0 bases and J lost 4 bases. The CDR3 spans 15 residues. The CDR3, as DNA: TGTGCCATCAGTGAGTCCGGGACAGGGCTCACTGAAGCTTTCTTT. The encoded protein is CAISESGTGLTEAFF.

The chain recombines TRBV10-3 with TRBJ2-5, with 12 positions matching TRBD2. The CDR3 has 16 residues. Germline assignment: CDR1 ENHRY and CDR2 SYGVKD. The V segment lost 5 bases and the J segment 6 bases; nucleotides outside the gene matches: 10. The DNA of the CDR3 is TGTGCCATCAGTAGACTAGCGGGGGATATAGGGCAGACCCAGTACTTC. Its protein is CAISRLAGDIGQTQYF.

The chain has TRBV7-2 and TRBJ2-5, with D perhaps being TRBD1 or TRBD2 (5 bases each). Germline CDR1 reads SGHTA; CDR2 reads FQGNSA. The CDR3 covers 12 residues. The V end lost 5 bases, the J end lost 5 bases, and 9 bases lay between the germline ends. The CDR3 sequence: CASSPGRETQYF. The CDR3 DNA is TGTGCCAGCAGCCCGGGGCGGGAGACCCAGTACTTC.

The rearrangement links TRBV2 to TRBJ2-5; 7 bases align to TRBD2. In germline, CDR1 is SNHLY, CDR2 FYNNEI. V trimming: 4 bases; J trimming: 4 bases; junction bases outside the gene matches: 6. This CDR3 region has 14 residues. The CDR3 here is CASSVGGGGETQYF. In DNA, the CDR3 is TGTGCCAGCAGTGTTGGGGGGGGTGGAGAGACCCAGTACTTC.

This chain uses TRBV27 with TRBJ2-3; D possibly matches TRBD1 or TRBD2 (5 bases each). Germline CDR1 MNHEY, CDR2 SMNVEV (reference sequence). The CDR3 runs to 15 residues. Trimming left V 3 bases short and J 4 bases short, with 14 bases between. The CDR3 DNA reads TGTGCCAGCAGTTTTTTCTCCGGGACCTCAGATACGCAGTATTTT. Translated, it gives CASSFFSGTSDTQYF.

This rearrangement joins TRBV5-4 to TRBJ2-1; D is unresolved. The germline CDR1 and CDR2 sequences are SGHNT and YYREEE (reference sequence). V was trimmed by 1 base and J by 9 bases, leaving 8 bases between them. The CDR3 extends over 12 amino acids. The CDR3 DNA follows: TGTGCCAGCAGCTTGATCTGGGGTGAGCAGTTCTTC. Protein product: CASSLIWGEQFF.